This T cell receptor (beta chain) was obtained from a study of T cells after yellow fever vaccination. Notes on the study in general: Though weaker, the secondary response peaked faster, on day 5 versus 15. At under 97% for CD4 and 75% to 90% for CD8, most primary-vaccination clones showed up again after the booster.

Per the germline V gene, CDR1 is LGHNA and CDR2 is YSLEER. V was clipped by 3 bases and J by 3 bases; unmatched bases: 11. This CDR3 has 16 amino acids. TCRdb reanalysed the 5' RACE reads using MiXCR and keeps one entry per CDR3 protein. Of under 550,000 distinct CDR3 sequences listed, around a fifth are singletons. This clonotype turned up a few times. Its antigen is currently unknown. Here the sequenced sample was PBMCs, taken more than 20 days after the first yellow fever vaccination. V gene TRBV4-3 combines with J gene TRBJ2-7, with 7 bases matching TRBD2. This receptor was obtained from a man between 18 and 35 years old who received the YFV17D yellow fever vaccine. CDR3 in amino acids: CASSQSVVAGSYEQYF. CDR3 DNA: TGCGCCAGCAGCCAGAGTGTAGTAGCGGGTAGCTACGAGCAGTACTTC.